The subject of this entry is one T cell receptor beta chain. These data come from a study of blood T cell repertoires in COVID-19. TCRdb's table, derived via immunoSEQ multiplex PCR, lists solely in-frame clones and lacks some. Altogether some 200,000 clones are present, around 84% being singletons, with the ten largest covering 4.5% to 7.5%. The CDR3 consists of 15 residues. Germline loops: CDR1 MGHRA, CDR2 YSYEKL. Trimming took 5 bases from V and 2 from J, leaving 12 bases between them. The sequencing sample was made of peripheral blood. This sequence joins TRBV4-1 and TRBJ2-2, with D tentatively TRBD2 (6 bases). The receptor was isolated from a man older than 75 with acute or convalescent COVID-19. The CDR3 bases are TGCGCCAGCAGCGTCCGCGGGGTTAACACCGGGGAGCTGTTTTTT. Translated: CASSVRGVNTGELFF.